The text below deals with one TCR beta chain. Its antigen is unknown. No much larger clone exists at a distance of one base, and base qualities are not known. High-throughput TCR beta sequencing profiled peripheral blood CD8+ and CD4+ T cells from healthy donors, Susac syndrome patients and multiple sclerosis patients. Susac syndrome patients met recently defined diagnostic criteria for definite or probable disease. Bulk CD8+ and CD4+ T cells were purified by magnetic negative isolation, whereas CD8+ TEMRA cells were enriched by FACS. Blood was collected in EDTA tubes and processed within 24 hours, with PBMCs isolated through density gradient centrifugation. PBMCs intended for TCR sequencing were cryopreserved in liquid nitrogen and thawed later in a water bath at 37 degrees C. A purity of at least 90% was achieved for sorted or isolated CD4+, CD8+ and CD8+ TEMRA cells. These data come from a study of CD8 T cells in Susac syndrome (dated by TCRdb to 2018 to 2020). Turning to the overall study: Among the Susac syndrome patients who were sequenced, clinically active disease was present in six and clinical remission was observed in fewer than 10. At the time of blood withdrawal, Susac syndrome patients were either therapy-naive, taking corticosteroids (with some also receiving IVIg), or on IVIg alone. Repertoire sequencing was used to test whether CD8+ T cell activation and differentiation in Susac syndrome was antigen driven. CD8+ T cell repertoire clonality was compared between about a dozen healthy donors, approximately 14 Susac syndrome patients and 15 multiple sclerosis patients.

The investigation overall reported the following: Susac syndrome CD8+ repertoires showed clonal expansion, highest in CD8+ TEMRA cells and greater in clinically active than remitting patients. In the total CD8+ and CD8+ TEMRA repertoires, around 17 and five Susac-specific public clones, respectively, were identified. The number of individuals in the TCR sequencing and HLA analysis was recognized as being relatively small.

RNA was extracted using the RNeasy kit, and about 0.45 to 1 microgram was reverse transcribed with random hexamers. TCR beta CDR3 regions were amplified with the immunoSEQ multiplex PCR assay covering 54 Vbeta and 13 Jbeta segments. To correct PCR amplification bias, a synthetic template baseline was used for both primer optimization and computational correction. On the authors' methods: Reads were annotated to V, D and J genes according to IMGT and were analyzed with immunoSEQ Analyzer, with only productive sequences retained. Clonality was calculated as one minus the Shannon entropy normalized by log2 of the number of productive unique sequences. Public and private clones were assessed among the 100 most prevalent clones of each patient and control. A clone was defined as Susac-specific if it was absent from the healthy and MS cohorts, from roughly 1,000 published viral clones and from other ImmuneACCESS disease sequences. TCRdb cleaned the public reads at Q25 with fastp, built clones with MiXCR and kept in-frame beta chains. Each entry merges the rows of one CDR3 protein and shows their most common DNA and genes. TCRdb's processing, not the study's, gives the V and J calls here. The sample includes approximately 80,000 distinct CDR3 sequences, with roughly 95% observed a single time. Clones ranked in the top ten supply about 0.52% of the sample.

CDR1 and CDR2 are read off the germline V gene as LGHNT and FRNRAP. The CDR3 covers 15 residues, taking in both the cysteine and the phenylalanine. This entry keeps only the CDR3 DNA: 45 bases, framed from base 1. After removal of 8 bases from V and 0 bases from J, the junction retains 6 bases not matched to a gene. The chain is made from TRBV12-5 and TRBJ2-5, and 10 junction bases match TRBD2. What was sequenced was CD8+ T cells from PBMCs. This sequence originates from a human donor with Susac syndrome. The DNA is TGTGCTAGTCAAACTAGCGGGGCAAACCAAGAGACCCAGTACTTC. This translates into CASQTSGANQETQYF.